Listed below are T cell receptor beta chains from one sample, sequenced in a study of T cell responses to AZD1222 COVID-19 vaccine. The assay was immunoSEQ multiplex PCR, and TCRdb's table has in-frame clones only and misses some. The sample has 80,000 to 95,000 clones, 75% to 95% seen once. Specimen: peripheral blood, collected 28 days after the second AZD1222 dose. These receptors originate from an adult who received the AZD1222 COVID-19 vaccine. The CDR3 runs from the conserved cysteine through the conserved F or W. Each record gives: clone size, V gene, D gene, J gene, CDR3 DNA, CDR3 protein. The D gene is left open where the match is weak. Only some rows state a clone size, as once, few, many or a class for expanded clones.

NA,TRBV21-1,NA,TRBJ1-5,TGTGCCAGCAGCAACTATAGTCCACAGGGTCATCAGCCCCAGCATTTT,CASSNYSPQGHQPQHF
NA,TRBV2,TRBD1,TRBJ1-6,TGTGCCAGCAGTGACGGCTTCAGGTCCGGGACAGGGAATTCACCCCTCCACTTT,CASSDGFRSGTGNSPLHF
NA,TRBV27,NA,TRBJ1-5,TGTGCCAGCAGTTTCGGCCGCAATCAGCCCCAGCATTTT,CASSFGRNQPQHF
NA,TRBV2,NA,TRBJ2-7,TGTGCCAGCAGTGAAGCGGTAGAGCAGTACTTC,CASSEAVEQYF
few,TRBV19,NA,TRBJ2-5,TGTGCCAGTAGTATTGACAGAAACCAAGAGACCCAGTACTTC,CASSIDRNQETQYF
NA,TRBV2,TRBD1,TRBJ1-1,TGTGCCAGCAGCCCCAGGACAGGGAGGACTGAAGCTTTCTTT,CASSPRTGRTEAFF
NA,TRBV19,NA,TRBJ1-5,TGTGCCAGTAGTTGGGGGGGCGCAGGTCAGCCCCAGCATTTT,CASSWGGAGQPQHF
NA,TRBV5-1,NA,TRBJ2-3,TGCGCCAGCAGCGAAGGGGTTTATGGCACAGATACGCAGTATTTT,CASSEGVYGTDTQYF
NA,TRBV2,TRBD2,TRBJ2-3,TGTGCCAGCAGCCCACCTAGCGGGGCAAGCACAGATACGCAGTATTTT,CASSPPSGASTDTQYF
NA,TRBV19,NA,TRBJ1-4,TGTGCCAGTAGTATAGAACGGGCTAATGAAAAACTGTTTTTT,CASSIERANEKLFF
NA,TRBV2,NA,TRBJ2-5,TGTGCCAGCAGGGGCGATCAAGAGACCCAGTACTTC,CASRGDQETQYF
NA,TRBV3-1/TRBV3-2,TRBD2,TRBJ2-7,TGTGCCAGTCGGACGAGCGGGGGGCCTTCCTACGAGCAGTACTTC,CASRTSGGPSYEQYF
NA,TRBV6-5,NA,TRBJ1-1,TGTGCCAGCAGTCAGATCGGGGGAACTGAAGCTTTCTTT,CASSQIGGTEAFF
NA,TRBV2,TRBD1,TRBJ1-1,TGTGCCAGCATCAGGACAGGGGAACTGTATGATGAAGCTTTCTTT,CASIRTGELYDEAFF
NA,TRBV5-1,NA,TRBJ2-2,TGCGCCAGCAGTAATCAGCCCATCACCGGGGAGCTGTTTTTT,CASSNQPITGELFF
NA,TRBV2,NA,TRBJ2-7,TGTGCCAGCAGACTACAGGGCCTCACATACGAGCAGTACTTC,CASRLQGLTYEQYF
NA,TRBV10-3,TRBD1,TRBJ2-5,TGTGCCATCAGTGAGTCTTCGGGACAGCCTGGGACCCAGTACTTC,CAISESSGQPGTQYF
NA,TRBV4-1,TRBD1,TRBJ1-1,TGCGCCAGCAGCCTGACTGGACAGGGCAACACTGAAGCTTTCTTT,CASSLTGQGNTEAFF
NA,TRBV4-1,NA,TRBJ2-2,TGCGCCAGCAGCCAAGGGGTAGGGGGGGCGCCCACCGGGGAGCTGTTTTTT,CASSQGVGGAPTGELFF
NA,TRBV27,TRBD2,TRBJ2-7,TGTGCCAGCAGTCGGGTTGGGGGGGTTTACGAGCAGTACTTC,CASSRVGGVYEQYF
NA,TRBV19,NA,TRBJ1-6,TGTGCCAGTAGTAGACAGGATAATTCACCCCTCCACTTT,CASSRQDNSPLHF
NA,TRBV12-3/TRBV12-4,TRBD1,TRBJ1-2,TGTGCCAGCAGGGGACAGGTGGGCGGCTACACCTTC,CASRGQVGGYTF
NA,TRBV6-5,TRBD2,TRBJ2-5,TGTGCCAGCACCGGACGGGGCGGGGGAGAGACCCAGTACTTC,CASTGRGGGETQYF
NA,TRBV6-5,NA,TRBJ1-3,TGTGCCAGCAGTTACACTACCAGGGGAACTGGAAACACCATATATTTT,CASSYTTRGTGNTIYF
NA,TRBV9,TRBD1,TRBJ1-6,TGTGCCAGCAGCGTGGGGCAGGGGGATTCACCCCTCCACTTT,CASSVGQGDSPLHF
NA,TRBV6-5,TRBD1,TRBJ1-5,TGTGCCAGCAGCACAGGGGGCTACTCCAATCAGCCCCAGCATTTT,CASSTGGYSNQPQHF
NA,TRBV18,NA,TRBJ1-1,TGTGCCAGCTCAGGGGGGGCGAGCACTGAAGCTTTCTTT,CASSGGASTEAFF
NA,TRBV19,TRBD2,TRBJ2-3,TGTGCCAGTAGTATCCCCGGGGGGGCCGGTGCAGATACGCAGTATTTT,CASSIPGGAGADTQYF
once,TRBV19,NA,TRBJ1-1,TGTGCCAGCTGTGGACGGGGGGGGAACACTGAAGCTTTCTTT,CASCGRGGNTEAFF
NA,TRBV9,NA,TRBJ2-7,TGTGCCAGCAGCGTATATGGCGGTAGGGAGCAGTACTTC,CASSVYGGREQYF
NA,TRBV27,NA,TRBJ1-2,TGTGCCAGCAGCTTTACCGGCCGGGGGTCTGGCTACACCTTC,CASSFTGRGSGYTF
NA,TRBV19,NA,TRBJ1-5,TGTGCCAGTAGTATAAAGGCCCAAGAAAATAGCAATCAGCCCCAGCATTTT,CASSIKAQENSNQPQHF
NA,TRBV18,NA,TRBJ1-5,TGTGCCAGCTCACCAGGTCTCGGGAATAGCAATCAGCCCCAGCATTTT,CASSPGLGNSNQPQHF
NA,TRBV6-5,NA,TRBJ1-4,TGTGCCAGCAGGATAACCGGGACAATAAAACTGTTTTTT,CASRITGTIKLFF
NA,TRBV14,NA,TRBJ1-6,TGTGCCAGCAGCCCCGGGAATAATTCACCCCTCCACTTT,CASSPGNNSPLHF
once,TRBV18,NA,TRBJ1-2,TGTGCCAGCTCTGCGGGGTGGGACAACTATGGCTACACCTTC,CASSAGWDNYGYTF
NA,TRBV5-5,NA,TRBJ1-2,TGTGCCAGCAGCTCTAGGGCCGCCTCTAACTATGGCTACACCTTC,CASSSRAASNYGYTF